The 27 T cell receptor beta chains listed next were all sequenced from one sample in a study of cytomegalovirus exposure and HLA in healthy donors. A multiplex PCR was run with 60 Vbeta primers and 13 Jbeta primers. Repertoires were generated with immunoSEQ multiplex PCR, while TCRdb's copy carries only in-frame clones and drops some. The table has 50,000 or so clones, 72% seen once; the top ten hold around a tenth. The sample taken for sequencing was PBMCs. The receptors derive from a woman aged 50 to 60 in good health and CMV-seronegative.

J is TRBJ2-2 and V is TRBV2; TRBD1 matches at 8 bases. CDR1 and CDR2 (germline): SNHLY, FYNNEI. The CDR3 totals 16 residues. J was trimmed by 6 bases and V by 1 base; bases with no gene match: 7. The CDR3: CASSEGRGRIAGELFF. DNA for the CDR3: TGTGCCAGCAGTGAAGGCAGGGGGCGTATAGCCGGGGAGCTGTTTTTT.

This clone was detected a few times. The chain joins TRBV10-3 to TRBJ1-5, with D perhaps matching TRBD1 (6 bases). Trimming removed 6 bases at V and 2 bases at J, with 11 bases between. Germline CDR1 is ENHRY and CDR2 is SYGVKD. The CDR3 is 14 residues long. The CDR3 protein is CAISPTGGNQPQHF. The CDR3 nucleotides read TGTGCCATCAGCCCGACAGGAGGCAATCAGCCCCAGCATTTT.

The chain employs TRBV7-9 and TRBJ2-1, with D unresolved. Germline V gene sequence: CDR1 SEHNR, CDR2 FQNEAQ (reference sequence). The CDR3 runs to 13 residues. With 5 bases removed from V and 10 bases from J, the gap between germline ends came to 15 bases. This chain's CDR3 is CASSPGERGEQFF. CDR3 DNA: TGTGCCAGCAGCCCCGGAGAGCGTGGGGAGCAGTTCTTC.

The rearrangement joins TRBV7-9 to TRBJ1-2, with 7 bases matching TRBD1. After removal of 5 bases from V and 7 bases from J, the junction contained 7 bases not matched to a gene. The CDR3 loop spans 13 amino acids. Per the germline V gene, CDR1 is SEHNR and CDR2 is FQNEAQ (reference sequence). CDR3 DNA: TGTGCCAGCAGCCCCCCAGACAGGGTTGGCTACACCTTC. It is translated as CASSPPDRVGYTF.

The CDR3 region is CASSSVGGGDYEQYF. For the CDR3, the DNA is TGTGCCAGCAGCTCCGTCGGCGGGGGGGACTACGAGCAGTACTTC. The chain recombines TRBV7-3 with TRBJ2-7; 9 positions agree with TRBD2. From germline, CDR1 is SGHTA and CDR2 FQGTGA. V lost 4 bases and J lost 3; bases outside the gene matches: 7. CDR3 length equals 15 residues.

The rearrangement links TRBV27 to TRBJ2-3, with 9 bases that match TRBD2. This CDR3 is 13 amino acids long. Per the germline V gene, CDR1 is MNHEY and CDR2 is SMNVEV (reference sequence). V was clipped by 3 bases and J by 6 bases; unmatched bases: 1. CDR3 sequence (DNA): TGTGCCAGCAGTTTTCTAGCGGGGGATACGCAGTATTTT. It encodes CASSFLAGDTQYF.

This clone was detected only once. The rearrangement joins TRBV4-3 to TRBJ2-6; a possible D gene is TRBD2 (6 bases). The CDR3 has 17 amino acids. Germline CDR1 reads LGHNA; CDR2 reads YSLEER. V lost 4 bases and J 1 base, leaving 14 bases between the germline ends. CDR3 protein: CASSPRGGGSGANVLTF. The CDR3 coding sequence is TGCGCCAGCAGCCCCCGAGGTGGGGGGTCTGGGGCCAACGTCCTGACTTTC.

The genes are TRBV6-5 and TRBJ1-6, with D tentatively TRBD1 (5 bases). CDR1 and CDR2 from the germline V gene are MNHEY and SVGAGI. The CDR3 runs 12 residues. The V end lost 2 bases, the J end lost 13 bases, and 9 bases lay between the germline ends. The CDR3 DNA is TGTGCCAGCAGTTACCCAGGGAGGCCCCTCCACTTT. Protein product: CASSYPGRPLHF.

This chain uses TRBV29-1 with TRBJ1-1, with a tentative D call TRBD1 (5 bases). CDR1 is SQVTM and CDR2 is ANQGSEA in the germline V gene. The CDR3 length is 12 residues. Trimming removed 6 bases from V and 6 bases from J, with 14 bases in between. CDR3 in amino acids: CSVVPTASEAFF. In DNA form, the CDR3 reads TGCAGCGTCGTCCCGACAGCCTCTGAAGCTTTCTTT.

V gene TRBV28 combines with J gene TRBJ1-2, with 7 bases matching TRBD1. After removal of 6 bases from V and 8 bases from J, the junction contained 9 bases not matched to a gene. The germline gives CDR1 MDHEN, CDR2 SYDVKM. CDR3 size: 13 residues. This CDR3 is CASRPDQGVGYTF. The CDR3 DNA reads as TGTGCCAGCAGGCCGGACCAGGGGGTCGGCTACACCTTC.

The J gene is TRBJ2-3, the V gene TRBV4-3; 10 positions match TRBD1. This CDR3 is built from 13 residues. V lost 11 bases to trimming and J lost 3 bases; unmatched junction nucleotides: 5. Germline V gives CDR1 LGHNA, CDR2 YSLEER. The chain's CDR3 is CAAGTGVTDTQYF. Written as DNA, the CDR3 is TGCGCCGCAGGGACAGGGGTTACAGATACGCAGTATTTT.

The chain has TRBV5-4 and TRBJ2-5; 9 nucleotides match TRBD2. V lost 0 bases to trimming and J lost 5 bases; unmatched junction nucleotides: 5. Germline CDR1 SGHNT, CDR2 YYREEE (reference sequence). This CDR3 region has 15 residues. The CDR3 DNA reads TGTGCCAGCAGCTTGGACGCGGGGGGGCTCGAGACCCAGTACTTC. Translated, it gives CASSLDAGGLETQYF.

This clone showed up just once. V is TRBV7-8 and J is TRBJ2-7; 10 nucleotides align to TRBD1. V shed 4 bases, J shed 4 bases, and the junction held 13 bases outside the gene matches. The CDR3 loop spans 17 amino acids. Germline CDR1 and CDR2: SGHVS and FQNEAQ. CDR3 sequence: CASSSDLRTGGRYEQYF. The CDR3 DNA is TGTGCCAGCAGCTCCGATCTTCGGACAGGGGGAAGGTACGAGCAGTACTTC.

CDR3 coding DNA: TGTGCCAGCAGCGATGGCGGGGCCCCAATCGGTGAGCAGTTCTTC. It translates to CASSDGGAPIGEQFF. The chain recombines TRBV6-4 with TRBJ2-1; tentatively, D is TRBD2 (6 bases). CDR1 is MRHNA and CDR2 is SNTAGT in the germline V gene. V dropped 6 bases and J dropped 9 bases, with 21 bases sitting between them. The CDR3 spans 15 residues.

V and J are TRBV28 and TRBJ1-6, with D unclear. CDR3 length equals 15 residues. CDR1 and CDR2 (germline): MDHEN, SYDVKM. Deletions cut 6 bases from V and 15 bases from J, with 24 bases between. CDR3 sequence: CASRAYRAAGDVLHF. The DNA for the CDR3 is TGTGCCAGCAGGGCATACCGGGCCGCCGGGGATGTCCTCCACTTT. Looking up the rest from reference TRBV28 and TRBJ1-6 gives the full variable domain: DVKVTQSSRYLVKRTGEKVFLECVQDMDHENMFWYRQDPGLGLRLIYFSYDVKMKEKGDIPEGYSVSREKKERFSLILESASTNQTSMYLCASRAYRAAGDVLHFGNGTRLTVT.

The chain carries TRBV30 and TRBJ1-6; 7 bases map to TRBD1. The junction had 3 bases not matched to a gene; V was cut back by 3 bases and J by 7 bases. This CDR3 comprises 13 residues. Germline V gives CDR1 GTSNPN, CDR2 SVGIG (reference sequence). The CDR3 coding sequence is TGTGCCTGGAGCCGACAGGGAAATTCACCCCTCCACTTT. Protein sequence: CAWSRQGNSPLHF.

The rearrangement links TRBV9 to TRBJ2-1; D gene ambiguous. This CDR3 is built from 13 residues. Germline V gene data show CDR1 as SGDLS and CDR2 as YYNGEE. V lost 2 bases and J lost 6, with 9 bases in between. CDR3 DNA sequence: TGTGCCAGCAGCGTCGGGTCCCTCAATGAGCAGTTCTTC. It yields the protein CASSVGSLNEQFF.

The chain recombines TRBV7-2 with TRBJ2-1; 15 nucleotides align to TRBD2. V dropped 5 bases and J dropped 14; count of bases not matched to a gene: 7. Germline V gene lookup returns CDR1 SGHTA and CDR2 FQGNSA. The CDR3 is 14 residues long. The DNA for the CDR3 is TGTGCCAGCAGCCCCGGGACTAGCGGGAGGAAGGAGTTCTTC. Its protein product is CASSPGTSGRKEFF. The full variable domain, its missing parts supplied by reference TRBV7-2 and TRBJ2-1, is GAGVSQSPSNKVTEKGKDVELRCDPISGHTALYWYRQSLGQGLEFLIYFQGNSAPDKSGLPSDRFSAERTGGSVSTLTIQRTQQEDSAVYLCASSPGTSGRKEFFGPGTRLTVL.

The chain combines TRBV28 with TRBJ1-5; 12 bases map to TRBD1. The junction had 7 bases not matched to a gene; V was cut back by 6 bases and J by 7 bases. CDR3 length: 15 residues. Germline CDR1 reads MDHEN; CDR2 reads SYDVKM. CDR3 in DNA: TGTGCCAGCAGGGGGGACAGGGGGCCCCGACAGCCCCAGCATTTT. This encodes CASRGDRGPRQPQHF.

The chain's CDR3 is CAISEFEGNTEAFF. The CDR3, as DNA: TGTGCCATCAGTGAGTTTGAGGGGAACACTGAAGCTTTCTTT. V usage is TRBV10-3 and J usage is TRBJ1-1; D is undetermined. V was pared by 1 base and J by 1 base, with 7 bases between. The CDR3 has 14 amino acids. The germline CDR1 and CDR2 sequences are ENHRY and SYGVKD.

Here the CDR3 DNA reads TGTGCCAGCAGTGGAGTTGGGGCCAACGTCCTGACTTTC. Its protein is CASSGVGANVLTF. The chain couples TRBV2 to TRBJ2-6; D ambiguous. Germline V gene lookup returns CDR1 SNHLY and CDR2 FYNNEI. The CDR3 is made up of 13 amino acids. V was cut by 4 bases and J by 3 bases, with 4 bases left in between.

This chain's CDR3 is CAISESPGQGSGYTF. In DNA, the CDR3 is TGTGCCATCAGTGAGTCCCCGGGACAGGGCAGCGGCTACACCTTC. The V and J genes are TRBV10-3 and TRBJ1-2; 9 positions match TRBD1. J was trimmed by 8 bases and V by 0 bases; bases with no gene match: 7. Germline V gene sequence: CDR1 ENHRY, CDR2 SYGVKD. The CDR3 covers 15 residues.

The rearrangement uses TRBV9 and TRBJ2-7; D is unclear. The ends were cut back, 2 bases at V and 0 bases at J, with 9 bases in the middle. The CDR3 spans 14 residues. The germline V gene encodes CDR1 SGDLS and CDR2 YYNGEE. The CDR3 sequence: CASSVTPSSYEQYF. For the CDR3, the DNA is TGTGCCAGCAGCGTTACTCCCTCCTCCTACGAGCAGTACTTC.

The rearrangement joins TRBV5-1 to TRBJ2-4; maybe TRBD2 (5 bases). Trimming removed 4 bases from V and 8 bases from J, with 16 bases in between. The CDR3 consists of 14 residues. CDR1 SGHRS and CDR2 YFSETQ come from the germline V gene. The chain's CDR3 is CASSPGSGGDIQYF. The CDR3 nucleotides read TGCGCCAGCAGCCCGGGGTCAGGTGGGGACATTCAGTACTTC.

The chain carries TRBV2 and TRBJ2-5; 9 nucleotides agree with TRBD1. V was pared by 1 base and J by 2 bases, with 2 bases of the junction left unmatched. The CDR3 extends over 15 amino acids. CDR1 and CDR2 (germline): SNHLY, FYNNEI. The CDR3 region has the DNA TGTGCCAGCAGTGAAGAGGGACAGGGTCAAGAGACCCAGTACTTC. Protein: CASSEEGQGQETQYF.

The chain uses TRBV28 and TRBJ1-6; no definite D call. This CDR3 is 16 amino acids long. Germline V gene data show CDR1 as MDHEN and CDR2 as SYDVKM. V gave up 3 bases and J gave up 0 bases, with 9 bases separating them. CDR3 in amino acids: CASSFPASSYNSPLHF. Here the CDR3 DNA reads TGTGCCAGCAGTTTCCCAGCTAGCTCCTATAATTCACCCCTCCACTTT.

The V call is TRBV7-9, the J call TRBJ1-2, with D maybe TRBD1 (6 bases). The CDR3 runs to 14 residues. Germline CDR1 and CDR2: SEHNR and FQNEAQ (reference sequence). Trimming stripped 2 bases from V and 6 bases from J, with 13 bases between. The CDR3 sequence is CASSLMAGADGYTF. CDR3 sequence (DNA): TGTGCCAGCAGCTTAATGGCAGGGGCGGATGGCTACACCTTC. The full variable domain, rest sourced from reference TRBV7-9 and TRBJ1-2, is DTGVSQNPRHKITKRGQNVTFRCDPISEHNRLYWYRQTLGQGPEFLTYFQNEAQLEKSRLLSDRFSAERPKGSFSTLEIQRTEQGDSAMYLCASSLMAGADGYTFGSGTRLTVV.